The clone carrying this TCR beta chain was counted a few times. Its antigen remains unidentified. As every portion of the isolated RNA was reverse transcribed, the sequencing read expressed TCRB transcripts. Sequencing used immunoSEQ multiplex PCR; TCRdb keeps in-frame clones, though not all of them. The profile shows fewer than 150,000 clones, 6.9% of them singletons. The V and J ends lost 5 bases and 4 bases respectively, with 15 bases between them. Germline assignment: CDR1 SGHKS and CDR2 YYEKEE (reference sequence). CDR3 length equals 14 residues. The data originate from a study of beta chain features in type 1 diabetes. Study-level results: Type 1 diabetes patients had TCRB CDR3s that were shorter (moderately but significantly so) in all four CD4+ subsets. Sampled from patients, naive, central memory and Treg TCRB repertoires appeared more similar than those sampled from healthy donors.

Stem cell-like memory, regulatory, central memory and naive CD4+ cells were sorted via CD45RO/CCR7/CD25/CD127/CD95/CD27. This receptor was taken from a woman between 25 and 40 years old in good health. The source material was central memory CD4+ T cells from blood. The chain uses TRBV5-5 and TRBJ2-5; D is possibly TRBD2 (7 bases). The CDR3 DNA follows: TGTGCCAGCAGGTCCGAGGGGGGGGCAGAGACCCAGTACTTC. Translation gives CASRSEGGAETQYF.